The 19 T cell receptor beta chains in this list originate from one sample, sequenced in a study of radiotherapy plus CTLA-4 blockade in lung cancer. Only in-frame clones appear in the TCRdb table, and some are missing; sequencing was by immunoSEQ multiplex PCR. There are about 62,000 clones in the sample; around 77% occur only once, and around 4.8% lies in the top ten. Specimen: peripheral blood, collected from a patient treated with radiotherapy plus ipilimumab. The receptor source for this set is a human donor with non-small cell lung cancer who had a complete response to radiotherapy plus ipilimumab.

This chain joins TRBV7-9 and TRBJ1-2; D is perhaps TRBD1 (6 bases). CDR1 SEHNR and CDR2 FQNEAQ come from the germline V gene (reference sequence). CDR3 length equals 14 residues. V lost 1 base and J 8 bases, leaving 14 bases between the germline ends. DNA for the CDR3: TGTGCCAGCAGCTTAGAACAGGGTAATCACGGCTACACCTTC. Translating it yields CASSLEQGNHGYTF.

CDR3: CASSQDERPDTQYF. The CDR3 nucleotides read TGCGCCAGCAGCCAAGACGAAAGGCCAGATACGCAGTATTTT. V is TRBV4-3 and J is TRBJ2-3; D uncertain. The CDR3 has 14 amino acids. V was trimmed by 0 bases and J by 4 bases, leaving 8 bases between them. In germline, CDR1 is LGHNA, CDR2 YSLEER.

This clone was counted a few times. The chain has TRBV6-1 and TRBJ2-7; 7 bases fit TRBD1. The length of the CDR3 is 11 residues. In germline, CDR1 is MNHNS, CDR2 SASEGT. The ends lost 7 bases at V and 12 bases at J; junction bases unmatched: 9. The CDR3 DNA sequence: TGTGCCAGCATACTCGACAGGGATCTGTACTTC. Translation gives CASILDRDLYF.

This clone was seen only a few times. The rearrangement joins TRBV4-1 to TRBJ2-1, with D perhaps TRBD2 (6 bases). In germline, CDR1 is MGHRA, CDR2 YSYEKL. V was cut by 0 bases and J by 3 bases, with 9 bases left in between. This CDR3 contains 15 residues. DNA for the CDR3: TGCGCCAGCAGCCAAGATCCTAGCGTCTACAATGAGCAGTTCTTC. Its protein product is CASSQDPSVYNEQFF.

Concerning this clone: The junction departs from germline at one end; a sequencing error may be responsible. The rearrangement uses TRBV7-7 and TRBJ2-3; no clear D. Germline values: CDR1 SSHAT, CDR2 FNYEAQ (reference sequence). This CDR3 region has 13 residues. CDR3 residues: CASSLGLTDTQYF. CDR3 in DNA: TGTGCTAGCAGCTTAGGGTTGACAGATACGCAGTATTTT.

This chain links TRBV6-1 with TRBJ2-7, with D tentatively TRBD2 (5 bases). The V and J ends lost 1 base and 12 bases respectively, with 10 bases between them. From germline, CDR1 is MNHNS and CDR2 SASEGT. The CDR3 is made up of 11 amino acids. The CDR3 DNA is TGTGCCAGCAGTGAAGGGTCAGGAGGGTACGTC. It yields the protein CASSEGSGGYV.

This clone appeared a single time. The V call is TRBV15, the J call TRBJ1-5; 8 nucleotides match TRBD1. The V gene end was trimmed by 0 bases and the J gene end by 3 bases; junction bases not matched to a gene: 10. CDR1 LNHNV and CDR2 YYDKDF come from the germline V gene (reference sequence). There are 18 residues in the CDR3. The CDR3 is CATSREGDRTNYNQPQHF. In DNA, the CDR3 is TGTGCCACCAGCAGAGAGGGGGACAGGACTAATTACAATCAGCCCCAGCATTTT.

The gene calls are TRBV7-2 and TRBJ1-4; no clear D. Trimming cost V 1 base and J 4 bases, with 13 bases left between them. Per the germline V gene, CDR1 is SGHTA and CDR2 is FQGNSA. CDR3 size: 16 residues. CDR3 residues: CASSLVYPGRNEKLFF. The CDR3 bases are TGTGCCAGCAGCTTAGTTTATCCAGGACGTAATGAAAAACTGTTTTTT.

Only a few counts were recorded for this clone. The gene calls are TRBV11-3 and TRBJ2-1; 8 positions match TRBD2. Germline assignment: CDR1 SGHNT and CDR2 YENEEA. The CDR3 is 14 residues long. V lost 5 bases to trimming and J lost 7 bases; unmatched junction nucleotides: 7. CDR3 sequence: CASSLAREGNEQFF. CDR3 in DNA: TGTGCCAGCAGCCTAGCACGGGAGGGTAATGAGCAGTTCTTC.

The V call is TRBV6-1, the J call TRBJ2-3; tentatively, D is TRBD2 (5 bases). Germline lookup yields CDR1 MNHNS and CDR2 SASEGT. The CDR3 has 15 amino acids. Trimming shortened V by 5 bases and J by 4 bases, and 16 bases separated the two germline ends. As DNA, the CDR3 is TGTGCCAGCAGTCCCCCCGCGAGGGTCCCAGATACGCAGTATTTT. Translation: CASSPPARVPDTQYF.

The chain is built from TRBV6-6 and TRBJ1-1; the match to TRBD1 covers 7 bases. The CDR3 sequence is 14 residues long. J was trimmed by 3 bases and V by 5 bases; bases with no gene match: 6. CDR1 MNHNY and CDR2 SVGAGI come from the germline V gene (reference sequence). The CDR3 DNA reads TGTGCCAGCAGTCAGACAGGGAAGGACACTGAAGCTTTCTTT. Protein product: CASSQTGKDTEAFF.

This CDR3 is CASSPDGLNTGELFF. The CDR3, as DNA: TGCGCCAGCAGCCCGGACGGACTGAACACCGGGGAGCTGTTTTTT. The J gene is TRBJ2-2, the V gene TRBV5-1; a possible D gene is TRBD2 (5 bases). This CDR3 comprises 15 residues. V gave up 4 bases and J gave up 1 base, with 11 bases separating them. Germline CDR1 SGHRS, CDR2 YFSETQ.

The genes are TRBV9 and TRBJ1-1; TRBD1 matches 7 bases. The CDR3 contains 16 residues. With 3 bases clipped from V and 5 bases from J, the junction kept 13 bases outside the gene matches. Germline CDR1 SGDLS, CDR2 YYNGEE. CDR3 residues: CASSAYDRVGGTEAFF. The CDR3 DNA follows: TGTGCCAGCAGCGCCTACGACAGGGTAGGTGGGACTGAAGCTTTCTTT.

The V call is TRBV18, the J call TRBJ2-1; possible D gene TRBD2, 6 bases. CDR3 length: 16 residues. Germline CDR1 is KGHSH and CDR2 is LQKENI. V was trimmed by 0 bases and J by 4 bases, leaving 13 bases between them. CDR3 sequence (DNA): TGTGCCAGCTCACCACCTGCGGGGAATAAGTACAATGAGCAGTTCTTC. Its translation is CASSPPAGNKYNEQFF.

The V gene is TRBV5-5, the J gene TRBJ1-3; TRBD1 matches at 7 bases. Germline-derived CDR1 and CDR2 are SGHKS and YYEKEE (reference sequence). This CDR3 has 16 residues. V was clipped by 2 bases and J by 1 base; unmatched bases: 6. CDR3 nucleotides: TGTGCCAGCAGCTTATCAGGGGGTAGTTCTGGAAACACCATATATTTT. Amino acid sequence: CASSLSGGSSGNTIYF.

The chain recombines TRBV15 with TRBJ1-5; a possible D gene is TRBD1 (5 bases). Germline-derived CDR1 and CDR2 are LNHNV and YYDKDF (reference sequence). This CDR3 is 16 amino acids long. V lost 2 bases to trimming and J lost 3 bases, with 14 bases between them. The CDR3 DNA sequence: TGTGCCACCAGCAGATCTCGACAGACACCCAATCAGCCCCAGCATTTT. It codes for CATSRSRQTPNQPQHF.

This clone was seen a few times. CDR3 protein: CATSSRGRDQPQHF. The CDR3 DNA is TGTGCCACCAGCAGCAGGGGGAGAGATCAGCCCCAGCATTTT. The V call is TRBV15, the J call TRBJ1-5, with 7 bases aligning to TRBD1. CDR1 and CDR2 (germline): LNHNV, YYDKDF (reference sequence). The junction had 4 bases not matched to a gene; V was cut back by 3 bases and J by 5 bases. This CDR3 has 14 residues.

This sequence joins TRBV7-2 and TRBJ1-1; D is undetermined. Germline V gives CDR1 SGHTA, CDR2 FQGNSA. V was cut by 4 bases and J by 8 bases, with 11 bases left in between. The CDR3 loop spans 12 amino acids. The CDR3 bases are TGTGCCAGCAGCTCCCAAGGGCTGGAAGCTTTCTTT. The encoded protein is CASSSQGLEAFF. Looking up the rest from reference TRBV7-2 and TRBJ1-1 gives the full variable domain: GAGVSQSPSNKVTEKGKDVELRCDPISGHTALYWYRQSLGQGLEFLIYFQGNSAPDKSGLPSDRFSAERTGGSVSTLTIQRTQQEDSAVYLCASSSQGLEAFFGQGTRLTVV.

The V gene is TRBV30, the J gene TRBJ1-2, with TRBD1 matching over 10 bases. This CDR3 comprises 15 residues. The germline V gene encodes CDR1 GTSNPN and CDR2 SVGIG (reference sequence). Trimming cost V 2 bases and J 3 bases; bases outside gene matches: 6. The CDR3 bases are TGTGCCTGGAGTAAGACAGGGGGCGACGACTATGGCTACACCTTC. This sequence encodes CAWSKTGGDDYGYTF.